This is a list of T cell receptor beta chains from one sample in a study of cytomegalovirus exposure and HLA in healthy donors. Clones were read by immunoSEQ multiplex PCR, and TCRdb kept only the in-frame ones, dropping some. The table shows roughly 100,000 clones, with around 85% occurring only once. The sequenced material came from PBMCs. The receptors derive from a man aged 55 to 70 in good health and CMV-seronegative. CDR3s leave out the opening cysteine and the closing phenylalanine or tryptophan.

TRBJ2-4,TRBV5-6,ASSLLFFEDIQY
TRBJ2-2,TRBV20-1,SAIFTGKLF
TRBJ1-6,TRBV6-5,ASSYVRHYSPLH
TRBJ2-2,TRBV4-3,ASSQDPLVGGELF
TRBJ2-3,TRBV10-3,AISRLAGLTDTQY
TRBJ1-2,TRBV28,ASSFLGEGYT
TRBJ2-2,TRBV19,ASSLAGGRSTGELF
TRBJ2-5,TRBV6-6,ASSYRKGGAGETQY
TRBJ1-2,TRBV6-5,ASSYRPGGYGYT
TRBJ2-7,TRBV11-2,ASSTRQGGVDEQY
TRBJ2-2,TRBV5-6,ASSWRTGWDTGELF
TRBJ1-2,TRBV4-3,ASKGMEGYT
TRBJ1-1,TRBV7-8,ASAMTGGNTEAF
TRBJ2-3,TRBV5-6,ASSFPGQDFFGTDTQY
TRBJ2-2,TRBV9,ASSVRQGSTGELF
TRBJ1-1,TRBV6-1,ASSELQGASGNTEAF
TRBJ2-1,TRBV30,AWSVGSLAEQF
TRBJ2-2,TRBV11-3,ASSSRPGPNTGELF
TRBJ1-1,TRBV5-1,ASSLEGGGPEAF
TRBJ2-3,TRBV9,ASSSRSGVATQY
TRBJ2-3,TRBV7-2,ASSQVGGVADTQY
TRBJ2-7,TRBV5-1,ASGGVGEQY
TRBJ2-3,TRBV9,ASSVDWGGAVDTQY
TRBJ1-1,TRBV6-5,ASSAGQVEAF
TRBJ1-1,TRBV5-1,ASSFRQGTEAF
TRBJ2-3,TRBV7-2,ASSLDVAGGLDTQY
TRBJ1-1,TRBV6-5,ASSQTGGTEAF
TRBJ2-4,TRBV30,AWRAGQVQAKNIQY
TRBJ2-5,TRBV4-3,ASSQEGQVQETQY
TRBJ2-5,TRBV2,ASTRDSQETQY
TRBJ2-2,TRBV6-4,ASSASGGNTGELF
TRBJ1-2,TRBV10-3,AISTPGGYGYT
TRBJ2-1,TRBV4-3,ASSWDTNSPNEQF
TRBJ2-1,TRBV2,ASSKGLAAIHEQF
TRBJ1-1,TRBV5-1,ASSLVPGPHTEAF
TRBJ2-7,TRBV7-2,ASSLTGGSPYEQY
TRBJ2-5,TRBV30,AWSVGAGAQY
TRBJ2-5,TRBV5-4,ASSPGGLAGQETQY
TRBJ1-6,TRBV11-2,ASSLFTGVSPLH
TRBJ1-5,TRBV30,AFLTPGRPTGATGRNQPQH
TRBJ1-2,TRBV7-8,ASSLAEGGNYGYT
TRBJ1-1,TRBV28,ASSLRGVEAF
TRBJ2-5,TRBV6-1,ASSEPRVEETQY
TRBJ2-7,TRBV9,ASSIGQGDYEQY
TRBJ1-1,TRBV4-3,ASSQDRRARDEAF
TRBJ2-5,TRBV18,ASSLLTGPQETQY
TRBJ1-6,TRBV6-1,ASSGDRGSPLH
TRBJ2-3,TRBV15,ATSYQAPTDTQY
TRBJ1-6,TRBV7-9,ASSISPGTGYNSPLH
TRBJ1-5,TRBV19,ASSNRGGHQPQH
TRBJ1-2,TRBV6-1,ASSESGRGDGYT
TRBJ2-3,TRBV6-5,ASSVTGRTDTQY
TRBJ2-1,TRBV2,ASSGGLASSYNEQF
TRBJ2-5,TRBV4-3,ASSPVGRQGQETQY
TRBJ2-5,TRBV5-1,ASSVGLAGEETQY